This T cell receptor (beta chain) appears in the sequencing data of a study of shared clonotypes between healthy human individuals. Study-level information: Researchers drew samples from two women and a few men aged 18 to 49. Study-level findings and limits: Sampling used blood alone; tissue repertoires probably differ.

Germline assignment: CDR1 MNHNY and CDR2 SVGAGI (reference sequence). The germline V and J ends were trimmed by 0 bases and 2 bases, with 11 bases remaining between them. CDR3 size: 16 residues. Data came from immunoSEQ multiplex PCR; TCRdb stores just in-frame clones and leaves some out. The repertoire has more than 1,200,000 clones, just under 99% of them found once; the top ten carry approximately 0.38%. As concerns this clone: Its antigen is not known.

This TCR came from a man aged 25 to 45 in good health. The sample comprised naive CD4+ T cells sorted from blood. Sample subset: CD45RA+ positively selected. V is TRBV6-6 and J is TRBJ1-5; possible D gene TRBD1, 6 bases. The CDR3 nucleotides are TGTGCCAGCAGTTACTCGGAACAGGGTGGCAATCAGCCCCAGCATTTT. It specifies CASSYSEQGGNQPQHF.